These 8 T cell receptor beta chains were sequenced from one sample in a study of blood T cell repertoires in COVID-19. TCRdb's table, derived via immunoSEQ multiplex PCR, lists solely in-frame clones and lacks some. The table records 140,000 or so clones, roughly 84% of them present only once. Sequencing was carried out using peripheral blood. These receptors all come from a human donor with acute or convalescent COVID-19. The donor label of this sample is uncertain.

J is TRBJ2-5 and V is TRBV5-1; 9 bases fit TRBD2. This CDR3 region has 16 residues. V was pared by 2 bases and J by 1 base, with 6 bases of the junction left unmatched. In germline, CDR1 is SGHRS, CDR2 YFSETQ. In nucleotides, the CDR3 is TGCGCCAGCAGCTTCGGACCTAGCGGGATCCAAGAGACCCAGTACTTC. Translating gives CASSFGPSGIQETQYF.

This CDR3 is CASSERRQGSSDSGNTIYF. CDR3 sequence (DNA): TGTGCCAGCAGTGAACGGAGACAGGGCTCCTCGGACTCTGGAAACACCATATATTTT. This chain connects TRBV2 to TRBJ1-3, with 7 bases fitting TRBD1. Germline values: CDR1 SNHLY, CDR2 FYNNEI. The V and J ends lost 2 bases and 0 bases, in that order; junction bases with no gene match: 13. This CDR3 region has 19 residues.

This chain uses TRBV6-2 or TRBV6-3 with TRBJ2-3; 9 nucleotides align to TRBD2. The CDR3 totals 17 residues. Germline trimming cut 2 bases from V and 0 bases from J; bases unmatched to any gene: 6. Germline V gives CDR1 MNHEY, CDR2 SVGEGT. The CDR3 DNA sequence: TGTGCCAGCAGTTACCCAGGGCTAGCGGGGAGCACAGATACGCAGTATTTT. Its translation is CASSYPGLAGSTDTQYF.

J is TRBJ1-5 and V is TRBV18; TRBD1 aligns across 7 bases. CDR1 is KGHSH and CDR2 is LQKENI in the germline V gene. V lost 5 bases and J lost 0; bases outside the gene matches: 10. CDR3 length: 17 amino acids. As DNA, the CDR3 is TGTGCCAGCTCAGTCAGGATAGGGGGCTTTAGCAATCAGCCCCAGCATTTT. Residues: CASSVRIGGFSNQPQHF.

The rearrangement joins TRBV5-1 to TRBJ2-3; the match to TRBD2 covers 7 bases. The germline V gene has CDR1 SGHRS and CDR2 YFSETQ. The length of the CDR3 is 16 residues. J lost 0 bases, V lost 1 base, and 5 bases had no gene match. CDR3 amino acids: CASSLTAGTSTDTQYF. The CDR3 DNA is TGCGCCAGCAGCTTGACAGCGGGAACTAGCACAGATACGCAGTATTTT.

This chain links TRBV15 with TRBJ2-1, with a possible D match to TRBD2 (6 bases). Looked up from germline, CDR1 is LNHNV and CDR2 is YYDKDF (reference sequence). Trimming cost V 1 base and J 5 bases, with 15 bases left between them. This CDR3 spans 16 amino acids. CDR3 bases: TGTGCCACCAGCAGAGGGGAAGGTAGCGGTAACAATGAGCAGTTCTTC. Protein: CATSRGEGSGNNEQFF.

The genes are TRBV6-1 and TRBJ1-1; D gene ambiguous. Germline values: CDR1 MNHNS, CDR2 SASEGT. The V gene lost 3 bases and the J gene lost 1 base, with 9 bases spanning the gap. This CDR3 has 14 amino acids. Here the CDR3 reads CASSDGGWNTEAFF. CDR3 nucleotide sequence: TGTGCCAGCAGTGACGGAGGTTGGAACACTGAAGCTTTCTTT.

The chain recombines TRBV7-9 with TRBJ2-3, with a weak D call TRBD1 (5 bases). Trimming shortened V by 2 bases and J by 3 bases, and 21 bases separated the two germline ends. The CDR3 runs 18 residues. Germline V gene sequence: CDR1 SEHNR, CDR2 FQNEAQ (reference sequence). The CDR3 spells CASSLMGPWEVVTDTQYF. As DNA, the CDR3 is TGTGCCAGCAGCTTAATGGGGCCATGGGAAGTTGTGACAGATACGCAGTATTTT.